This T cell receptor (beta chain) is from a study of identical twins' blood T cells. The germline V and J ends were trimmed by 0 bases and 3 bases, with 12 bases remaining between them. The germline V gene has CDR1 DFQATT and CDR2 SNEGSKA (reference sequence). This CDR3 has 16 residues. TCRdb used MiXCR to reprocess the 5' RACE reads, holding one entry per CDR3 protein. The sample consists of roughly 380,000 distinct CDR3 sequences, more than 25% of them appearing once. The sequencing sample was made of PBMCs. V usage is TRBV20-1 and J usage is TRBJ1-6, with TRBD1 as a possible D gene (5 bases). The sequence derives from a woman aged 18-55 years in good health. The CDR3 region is CSARERLGHYNSPLHF. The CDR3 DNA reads TGCAGTGCTAGAGAAAGGCTGGGGCACTATAATTCACCCCTCCACTTT.